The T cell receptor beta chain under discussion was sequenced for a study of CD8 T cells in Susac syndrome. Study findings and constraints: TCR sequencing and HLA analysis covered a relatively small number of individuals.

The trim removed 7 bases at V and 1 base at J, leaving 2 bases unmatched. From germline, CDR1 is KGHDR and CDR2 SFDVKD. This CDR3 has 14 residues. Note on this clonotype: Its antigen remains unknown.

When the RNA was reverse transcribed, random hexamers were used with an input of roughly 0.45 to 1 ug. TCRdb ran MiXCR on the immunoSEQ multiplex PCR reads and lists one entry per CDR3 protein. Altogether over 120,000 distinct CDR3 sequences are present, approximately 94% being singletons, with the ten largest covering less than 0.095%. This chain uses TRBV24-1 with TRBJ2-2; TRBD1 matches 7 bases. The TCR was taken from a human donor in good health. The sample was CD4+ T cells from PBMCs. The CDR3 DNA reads TGTGCCACCAGAGGGGGCTTGAACACCGGGGAGCTGTTTTTT. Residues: CATRGGLNTGELFF.